A single T cell receptor beta chain is shown here with its context. Followed longitudinally, the Seattle patients had been enrolled during active infection. These data come from a study of blood T cell repertoires in COVID-19. This CDR3 comprises 14 residues. CDR1 is ENHRY and CDR2 is SYGVKD in the germline V gene. V dropped 10 bases and J dropped 5; count of bases not matched to a gene: 10. In the original workflow: The authors estimated nucleated cell counts from reference gene primer amplification. Data came from immunoSEQ multiplex PCR; TCRdb stores just in-frame clones and leaves some out. V and J calls and clone size come straight from that table; D and trimming were deduced from the DNA. The repertoire holds 270,000 or so clones, with over 85% as singletons.

The source of this sequence is a woman aged 30 to 39 with COVID-19, enrolled during active disease. Input material: peripheral blood. The chain recombines TRBV10-3 with TRBJ2-5, with TRBD2 matching 10 bases. CDR3 DNA sequence: TGTGCCAGCCGCCTAGAAGCGGGGGGGGAGACCCAGTACTTC. Protein: CASRLEAGGETQYF.